This TCR beta chain is from a study of blood T cells in healthy people across ages. The CDR3 loop spans 15 amino acids. V lost 6 bases and J lost 5, with 18 bases in between. Per germline, CDR1 MNHEY and CDR2 SVGAGI. For the second PCR, which ran for 7 to 11 cycles, a sample-barcoded 5' primer and a J-beta primer mix were used. TCRdb fed the 5' RACE reads into MiXCR, producing one record per CDR3 protein. The table has 1.5 million or so distinct CDR3 sequences, under 55% seen once; the top ten hold under 5%. The TCR originated in a woman aged 18-29 years in good health. Material for sequencing was blood. The chain employs TRBV6-5 and TRBJ2-3; TRBD2 might be the D (6 bases). The CDR3 is CASSLLAGAQDTQYF. CDR3 coding DNA: TGTGCCAGCAGCCTACTAGCCGGGGCCCAAGATACGCAGTATTTT.